These T cell receptor beta chains were read from a single sample in a study of identical twins. TCRdb used MiXCR to reprocess the 5' RACE reads, holding one entry per CDR3 protein. The table records hundreds of thousands of distinct CDR3 sequences, approximately 13% of them present only once. This same sample was also part of a study on yellow fever vaccine responses in identical twins.

Sequencing used PBMCs. The receptors stem from a young woman in good health. Both conserved end residues are part of each CDR3. Fields, in order: clone size, D gene, J gene, V gene, CDR3 protein. D genes are given only for firm matches. For some rows the clone size is stated as once, few or many, or as a class when expanded; others skip it.

clone size: NA
D gene: NA
J gene: TRBJ1-2
V gene: TRBV28
CDR3 protein: CASSRGGTNYGYTF

clone size: NA
D gene: NA
J gene: TRBJ1-5
V gene: TRBV6-2/TRBV6-3
CDR3 protein: CAGGSPGEIQPQHF

clone size: few
D gene: NA
J gene: TRBJ1-4
V gene: TRBV28
CDR3 protein: CASSLAAGSLNEKLFF

clone size: NA
D gene: NA
J gene: TRBJ1-3
V gene: TRBV11-2
CDR3 protein: CASSLALAAYSGNTIYF

clone size: few
D gene: NA
J gene: TRBJ2-1
V gene: TRBV20-1
CDR3 protein: CSAIGPGRDEQFF

clone size: few
D gene: TRBD1
J gene: TRBJ1-2
V gene: TRBV28
CDR3 protein: CGTGENSGPNYGYTF

clone size: few
D gene: TRBD2
J gene: TRBJ2-5
V gene: TRBV20-1
CDR3 protein: CSAVRGVQETQYF

clone size: few
D gene: TRBD2
J gene: TRBJ2-7
V gene: TRBV27
CDR3 protein: CASSPTSGRAKSPYEQYF

clone size: many
D gene: NA
J gene: TRBJ1-3
V gene: TRBV3-1
CDR3 protein: CASSQDGSGNTIYF

clone size: many
D gene: NA
J gene: TRBJ2-5
V gene: TRBV5-1
CDR3 protein: CASSLSPGSQETQYF

clone size: NA
D gene: NA
J gene: TRBJ1-1
V gene: TRBV29-1
CDR3 protein: CSVSTTMNTEAFF

clone size: NA
D gene: TRBD1
J gene: TRBJ1-1
V gene: TRBV20-1
CDR3 protein: CSARSPGQGANTEAFF

clone size: few
D gene: TRBD2
J gene: TRBJ2-7
V gene: TRBV20-1
CDR3 protein: CSARPPLGGSAHPHYEQYF

clone size: many
D gene: NA
J gene: TRBJ2-7
V gene: TRBV10-3
CDR3 protein: CAISSQRYEQYF

clone size: NA
D gene: NA
J gene: TRBJ2-3
V gene: TRBV10-3
CDR3 protein: CAISESGRGNTDTQYF

clone size: few
D gene: TRBD2
J gene: TRBJ2-2
V gene: TRBV4-2
CDR3 protein: CASSLLAGQNTGELFF

clone size: many
D gene: NA
J gene: TRBJ2-1
V gene: TRBV12-3/TRBV12-4
CDR3 protein: CASSPQRVTYNEQFF

clone size: NA
D gene: NA
J gene: TRBJ2-5
V gene: TRBV5-1
CDR3 protein: CASSSEGYRETQYF

clone size: NA
D gene: NA
J gene: TRBJ2-3
V gene: TRBV12-3/TRBV12-4
CDR3 protein: CASSSYPGDTDTQYF

clone size: few
D gene: NA
J gene: TRBJ1-2
V gene: TRBV7-9
CDR3 protein: CASSGDPGYTF

clone size: few
D gene: TRBD2
J gene: TRBJ2-5
V gene: TRBV10-3
CDR3 protein: CAISEALAGGQETQYF

clone size: NA
D gene: NA
J gene: TRBJ1-5
V gene: TRBV14
CDR3 protein: CASSYDGVWSNQPQHF

clone size: NA
D gene: NA
J gene: TRBJ2-2
V gene: TRBV7-9
CDR3 protein: CASSPTTELTGELFF

clone size: NA
D gene: TRBD2
J gene: TRBJ2-1
V gene: TRBV6-1
CDR3 protein: CAGRTRHEQFF

clone size: NA
D gene: NA
J gene: TRBJ2-6
V gene: TRBV19
CDR3 protein: CASSAGGWANVLTF

clone size: few
D gene: NA
J gene: TRBJ2-5
V gene: TRBV19
CDR3 protein: CASSYGQFETQYF

clone size: few
D gene: TRBD2
J gene: TRBJ2-3
V gene: TRBV11-2
CDR3 protein: CASSVSRTSGSTDTQYF

clone size: NA
D gene: TRBD2
J gene: TRBJ2-1
V gene: TRBV11-2
CDR3 protein: CASSLVGLVGDEQFF

clone size: NA
D gene: NA
J gene: TRBJ2-3
V gene: TRBV2
CDR3 protein: CASSDGRGPDTQYF

clone size: NA
D gene: TRBD2
J gene: TRBJ2-7
V gene: TRBV5-1
CDR3 protein: CASSLMGDLSGKSTHEQYF

clone size: few
D gene: TRBD2
J gene: TRBJ2-5
V gene: TRBV9
CDR3 protein: CASSVGSATSGQETQYF

clone size: NA
D gene: NA
J gene: TRBJ2-5
V gene: TRBV10-3
CDR3 protein: CAISGGDSHPTTQYF

clone size: few
D gene: TRBD2
J gene: TRBJ2-3
V gene: TRBV29-1
CDR3 protein: CSVDARLATTDTQYF

clone size: few
D gene: NA
J gene: TRBJ2-1
V gene: TRBV27
CDR3 protein: CASSPGSGSNEQFF

clone size: NA
D gene: NA
J gene: TRBJ1-1
V gene: TRBV19
CDR3 protein: CASSRTVSNTEAFF

clone size: NA
D gene: TRBD1
J gene: TRBJ2-2
V gene: TRBV2
CDR3 protein: CASRTDRAHTGELFF

clone size: NA
D gene: NA
J gene: TRBJ2-5
V gene: TRBV27
CDR3 protein: CASSSTPGSGETQYF

clone size: NA
D gene: TRBD2
J gene: TRBJ2-1
V gene: TRBV10-3
CDR3 protein: CAISAGTTYNEQFF

clone size: NA
D gene: NA
J gene: TRBJ2-2
V gene: TRBV6-6
CDR3 protein: CASQFNTGELFF

clone size: few
D gene: TRBD2
J gene: TRBJ2-5
V gene: TRBV6-5
CDR3 protein: CASSLGTSGPGRTQYF

clone size: NA
D gene: NA
J gene: TRBJ2-7
V gene: TRBV20-1
CDR3 protein: CSARNTGTSGRVEQYF

clone size: NA
D gene: TRBD2
J gene: TRBJ2-3
V gene: TRBV18
CDR3 protein: CASSPGVAGDRTDTQYF

clone size: NA
D gene: NA
J gene: TRBJ2-5
V gene: TRBV7-8
CDR3 protein: CASSLVIGEETQYF

clone size: NA
D gene: NA
J gene: TRBJ2-1
V gene: TRBV24-1
CDR3 protein: CATSDVVDSGNEQFF

clone size: few
D gene: TRBD2
J gene: TRBJ2-3
V gene: TRBV12-3/TRBV12-4
CDR3 protein: CASSLALKPSGRTLDTQYF

clone size: many
D gene: NA
J gene: TRBJ2-5
V gene: TRBV12-3/TRBV12-4
CDR3 protein: CASSPGQVETQYF

clone size: few
D gene: TRBD2
J gene: TRBJ2-1
V gene: TRBV4-1
CDR3 protein: CASSQEGTSGGPFYNEQFF

clone size: many
D gene: NA
J gene: TRBJ1-1
V gene: TRBV7-8
CDR3 protein: CASSTPLSPNTEAFF

clone size: NA
D gene: TRBD2
J gene: TRBJ2-2
V gene: TRBV5-1
CDR3 protein: CASSSFSGRAESNTGELFF

clone size: NA
D gene: TRBD2
J gene: TRBJ2-3
V gene: TRBV12-3/TRBV12-4
CDR3 protein: CTCCPTTSGGSGDTQYF

clone size: few
D gene: NA
J gene: TRBJ1-2
V gene: TRBV12-3/TRBV12-4
CDR3 protein: CASFGRNPRRGYTF

clone size: few
D gene: NA
J gene: TRBJ1-1
V gene: TRBV4-1
CDR3 protein: CASNSAGLNTEAFF

clone size: few
D gene: NA
J gene: TRBJ1-4
V gene: TRBV12-3/TRBV12-4
CDR3 protein: CASSFARNEKLFF

clone size: few
D gene: NA
J gene: TRBJ1-6
V gene: TRBV10-3
CDR3 protein: CAISLQGKDSPLHF

clone size: many
D gene: TRBD2
J gene: TRBJ2-7
V gene: TRBV7-9
CDR3 protein: CASSSTSGRTYEQYF

clone size: NA
D gene: NA
J gene: TRBJ2-7
V gene: TRBV6-1
CDR3 protein: CASSDVTSAYEQYF

clone size: NA
D gene: NA
J gene: TRBJ2-3
V gene: TRBV20-1
CDR3 protein: CSARALGGGPSTDTQYF